These T cell receptor beta chains were read from a single sample in a study of T cells in Graves' hyperthyroidism and ophthalmopathy. One entry per CDR3 protein results from TCRdb running MiXCR on the multiplex PCR reads. The table lists about 400,000 distinct CDR3 sequences, about an eighth of them singletons. The sequencing input was blood. These receptors were obtained from a man over 45 with Graves' ophthalmopathy. The CDR3 runs from the conserved cysteine through the conserved F or W. Fields, in order: J gene, clone size, V gene, D gene, CDR3 DNA, CDR3 protein. D genes are given only for firm matches. Rows may omit the clone size; those that give it use once, few, many or a size class.

TRBJ2-2,few,TRBV4-2,NA,TGTGCCAGCAGCCAAGAGCGGCGGGCTTGGGAGCTGTTTTTT,CASSQERRAWELFF
TRBJ2-3,many,TRBV28,NA,TGTGCCAGCACCTTAGACACGGGCTTACCCCTCACGAACACAGATACGCAGTATTTT,CASTLDTGLPLTNTDTQYF
TRBJ2-1,many,TRBV7-3,NA,TGTGCCAGCAGCTTAAGCAGCGACCACAATGAGCAGTTCTTC,CASSLSSDHNEQFF
TRBJ2-1,many,TRBV25-1,NA,TGTGCCAGCAGTGAATTAGGGGGAGGTCCCTCCTACAATGAGCAGTTCTTC,CASSELGGGPSYNEQFF
TRBJ1-1,NA,TRBV6-1,NA,TGTGCCAGCAGCGGCCCCCGAAGGGGGTGGAACACTGAAGCTTTCTTT,CASSGPRRGWNTEAFF
TRBJ1-2,many,TRBV3-1,NA,TGTGCCAGCAGCCAAGACAAGGGATATGGCTACACCTTC,CASSQDKGYGYTF
TRBJ2-1,NA,TRBV12-3/TRBV12-4,TRBD2,TGTGCCAGCAGTTTGTTGGCGGGAGGGCCCGCTAATAAATACAATGAGCAGTTCTTC,CASSLLAGGPANKYNEQFF
TRBJ2-1,many,TRBV7-9,NA,TGTGCCAGCAGCTCCCAGGGCCTCAGGGGCAATGAGCAGTTCTTC,CASSSQGLRGNEQFF
TRBJ1-2,many,TRBV28,TRBD1,TGTGCCAGCAGTCCCGGACAGGAGGATGGCTACACCTTC,CASSPGQEDGYTF
TRBJ1-2,NA,TRBV19,NA,TGTGCCAGTAGTATAGAGGGGGCTCTTGGCTACACCTTC,CASSIEGALGYTF
TRBJ2-5,many,TRBV20-1,NA,TGCAGTGCTGGCCACCAAGAGACCCAGTACTTC,CSAGHQETQYF
TRBJ2-2,many,TRBV11-1,NA,TGTGCCAGCAGCTTTGACCTAGACCCGACCGGGGAGCTGTTTTTT,CASSFDLDPTGELFF
TRBJ1-5,few,TRBV28,NA,TGTGCCAGCAGTCCCGGGTTGGTGGCGAAACATTTT,CASSPGLVAKHF
TRBJ2-2,few,TRBV20-1,NA,TGCAGTGCTAGCAGGGCCAACACCGGGGAGCTGTTTTTT,CSASRANTGELFF
TRBJ2-3,many,TRBV28,NA,TGTGCCAGCAGCTCCCGGCCCTCGGGCACAGATACGCAGTATTTT,CASSSRPSGTDTQYF
TRBJ1-1,NA,TRBV6-2/TRBV6-3,NA,TGTGCCACCAATGACGTGAAGCGAGGGCCGGAAGCTTTCTTT,CATNDVKRGPEAFF
TRBJ2-5,many,TRBV7-9,TRBD2,TGTGCCAGCAGCCCACTAGCGGCACAAGAGACCCAGTACTTC,CASSPLAAQETQYF
TRBJ1-1,many,TRBV2,NA,TGTGCCAGCAGTGAATTGACCGTCTCGAGGACTGAAGCTTTCTTT,CASSELTVSRTEAFF
TRBJ1-1,few,TRBV5-1,TRBD1,TGCGCCAGCAGCACCGCCGGGACAGGGATCGCTGAAGCTTTCTTT,CASSTAGTGIAEAFF
TRBJ2-7,NA,TRBV28,NA,TGTGCCAGCAGTACCCCGGGGGCCGACGAGCAGTACTTC,CASSTPGADEQYF
TRBJ1-2,many,TRBV20-1,TRBD1,TGCAGTGCTGAGGGCAGGGGGCCAGCCCCCTATGGCTACACCTTC,CSAEGRGPAPYGYTF
TRBJ2-1,many,TRBV20-1,TRBD1,TGCAGTGCTAGAGATGGGACAGGGGGCTGGGGTGAGCAGTTCTTC,CSARDGTGGWGEQFF
TRBJ1-2,many,TRBV13,NA,TGTGCCAGCAGGGAGGGTGTTGGCTATGGCTACACCTTC,CASREGVGYGYTF
TRBJ2-1,few,TRBV6-1,TRBD2,TGTGCCAGTACCCTAGCGGGATACAACAACAATGAGCAGTTCTTC,CASTLAGYNNNEQFF
TRBJ2-1,NA,TRBV5-1,NA,TGCGCCAGCAGCTCAGAGGGTGCTAGAAAATACAATGAGCAGTTCTTC,CASSSEGARKYNEQFF
TRBJ1-1,many,TRBV30,NA,TGTGCCTGGTCGAGGTCGAACACTGAAGCTTTCTTT,CAWSRSNTEAFF
TRBJ2-5,few,TRBV10-3,NA,TGTGCCATCAGTGGAGGGGGGTTAGGAGAGACCCAGTACTTC,CAISGGGLGETQYF
TRBJ2-3,many,TRBV5-1,NA,TGCGCCAGCAGCCCGACTAGTTTCGTAGATACGCAGTATTTT,CASSPTSFVDTQYF
TRBJ1-1,many,TRBV18,TRBD1,TGTGCCAGCTCACCGTCCTCGGGACAGCTAGAAGCTTTCTTT,CASSPSSGQLEAFF
TRBJ2-2,NA,TRBV7-7,NA,TGTGCTAGCAGCCAGACAGAGGTCACCGGGGAGCTGTTTTTT,CASSQTEVTGELFF
TRBJ2-7,few,TRBV19,TRBD1,TGTGCCAGTAGTGGACCGGGACAGGGTTCTTACGAGCAGTACTTC,CASSGPGQGSYEQYF
TRBJ2-2,few,TRBV9,TRBD1,TGTGCCAGCACCCCCGGGACAGGCAACACCGGGGAGCTGTTTTTT,CASTPGTGNTGELFF
TRBJ1-4,NA,TRBV12-3/TRBV12-4,NA,TGTGCCAGCAGTTACGGCCTTTCGAAACTGTTTTTT,CASSYGLSKLFF
TRBJ1-1,NA,TRBV25-1,TRBD1,TGTGCCAGCAGTCAACAGGGGCTGAACACTGAAGCTTTCTTT,CASSQQGLNTEAFF
TRBJ2-5,many,TRBV5-1,NA,TGCGCCAGCAGCTCCTCCCCCGGGTTCCTCGCCCAAGAGACCCAGTACTTC,CASSSSPGFLAQETQYF
TRBJ1-3,many,TRBV11-2,TRBD1,TGTGCCAGCAAACCCCTACAGGGGAACTCTGGAAACACCATATATTTT,CASKPLQGNSGNTIYF
TRBJ2-7,NA,TRBV4-2,NA,TGTGCCAGCAGCCAAGTTCCAGTGGCGAGGGAGCAGTACTTC,CASSQVPVAREQYF
TRBJ2-5,few,TRBV7-3,NA,TGTGCCAGCAGCTTATCTTCCTCTAGTGGGACCCAGTACTTC,CASSLSSSSGTQYF
TRBJ1-1,NA,TRBV25-1,NA,TGTGCCAGCAGTCGAGCGGGGCAGGTGAACACTGAAGCTTTCTTT,CASSRAGQVNTEAFF
TRBJ2-2,many,TRBV11-2,NA,TGTGCCAGCAGCCGCAGGGGGAACACCGGGGAGCTGTTTTTT,CASSRRGNTGELFF
TRBJ2-5,NA,TRBV5-1,NA,TGCGCCAGCAGCTTCCAAGGGTTGCCACAAGAGACCCAGTACTTC,CASSFQGLPQETQYF
TRBJ2-7,few,TRBV5-1,NA,TGCGCCAGCAGCTCATCCGGGACACACTACGAGCAGTACTTC,CASSSSGTHYEQYF
TRBJ2-3,many,TRBV5-1,NA,TGCGCCAGCAGCGGCCGGGTCCCCACAGATACGCAGTATTTT,CASSGRVPTDTQYF
TRBJ1-5,many,TRBV30,NA,TGTGCCTGGAGTGTACAGTCAAATCAGCCCCAGCATTTT,CAWSVQSNQPQHF
TRBJ1-1,many,TRBV28,TRBD1,TGTGCCAGCAGTTTATCAAGCCAGGGGGCTTCTGAAGCTTTCTTT,CASSLSSQGASEAFF
TRBJ2-5,many,TRBV20-1,TRBD1,TGCAGTGCTGTCCCTGGGACAGAAGAGACCCAGTACTTC,CSAVPGTEETQYF
TRBJ2-3,few,TRBV9,NA,TGTGCCAGCAGCCAAGCCATAGCGGATTCTAGCACAGATACGCAGTATTTT,CASSQAIADSSTDTQYF
TRBJ2-7,few,TRBV9,NA,TGTGCCAGCAGCGTAGTCGAGAGTAGTGGCGAGCAGTACTTC,CASSVVESSGEQYF
TRBJ2-5,many,TRBV20-1,NA,TGCAGTGCTAGGCACAGGGGGGGAGAGACCCAGTACTTC,CSARHRGGETQYF
TRBJ1-1,many,TRBV28,NA,TGTGCCAGCAGTTGGGCGACAGGATTGAACACTGAAGCTTTCTTT,CASSWATGLNTEAFF